The next 7 T cell receptor beta chains were all read from a single sample in a study of blood T cells in healthy people across ages. The second PCR ran roughly 6 to 11 cycles with a sample-barcoded 5' primer and J-beta primers. TCRdb re-called the 5' RACE reads through MiXCR, storing one row per CDR3 protein. This table holds about 1.1 million distinct CDR3 sequences, about two fifths found once. The sample was blood. The receptors come from a man aged 18 to 30 in good health.

This clonotype has more than one count but fewer than ten. This sequence joins TRBV30 and TRBJ1-1; D uncertain. CDR3 size: 14 residues. The V end was cut by 8 bases, the J end by 2 bases, with 18 bases between. The germline gives CDR1 GTSNPN, CDR2 SVGIG (reference sequence). Here the CDR3 DNA reads TGTGCCACACAACGCGTGGCAGCAAACACTGAAGCTTTCTTT. This gives the protein CATQRVAANTEAFF.

This clonotype was observed a handful of times. The chain uses TRBV7-6 and TRBJ2-7; D not resolved. V was pared by 1 base and J by 5 bases, with 12 bases between. Germline assignment: CDR1 SGHVS and CDR2 FNYEAQ. CDR3 length: 14 amino acids. CDR3 sequence: CASSLDRAVDEQYF. As DNA, the CDR3 is TGTGCCAGCAGCTTAGACAGAGCTGTCGACGAGCAGTACTTC.

This chain joins TRBV5-5 and TRBJ1-3; D not certain. Germline loops: CDR1 SGHKS, CDR2 YYEKEE (reference sequence). The CDR3 is 14 residues long. Trimming pared 4 bases from V and 2 bases from J, leaving 10 bases between. The chain's CDR3 is CASSQSRAGNTIYF. The CDR3 bases are TGTGCCAGCAGCCAAAGTCGCGCTGGAAACACCATATATTTT.

This clonotype was seen a handful of times. V usage is TRBV13 and J usage is TRBJ2-1, with TRBD1 as a possible D gene (6 bases). Trimming removed 0 bases from V and 0 bases from J, with 18 bases in between. CDR1 is PRHDT, CDR2 FYEKMQ, per germline (reference sequence). CDR3 length: 19 residues. The CDR3 coding sequence is TGTGCCAGCAGCTTAGGGGGACACGGAACCACTAGCTCCTACAATGAGCAGTTCTTC. As protein: CASSLGGHGTTSSYNEQFF.

The J gene is TRBJ1-1, the V gene TRBV7-9; D possibly corresponds to TRBD1 (5 bases). This CDR3 is 14 amino acids long. Trimming left V 5 bases short and J 3 bases short, with 13 bases between. From germline, CDR1 is SEHNR and CDR2 FQNEAQ (reference sequence). The CDR3 nucleotides read TGTGCCAGCAGCGTATGGGGGGGGGACACTGAAGCTTTCTTT. It translates to CASSVWGGDTEAFF.

This clonotype was observed a handful of times. This sequence joins TRBV12-5 and TRBJ2-7; D not resolved. The CDR3 consists of 12 residues. CDR1 is LGHNT, CDR2 FRNRAP, per germline. V gave up 1 base and J gave up 7 bases, with 8 bases separating them. CDR3 in amino acids: CASGLDIGEQYF. The CDR3, as DNA: TGTGCTAGTGGTTTGGATATTGGGGAGCAGTACTTC. Together with reference TRBV12-5 and TRBJ2-7, the CDR3 gives the full variable domain: DARVTQTPRHKVTEMGQEVTMRCQPILGHNTVFWYRQTMMQGLELLAYFRNRAPLDDSGMPKDRFSAEMPDATLATLKIQPSEPRDSAVYFCASGLDIGEQYFGPGTRLTVT.

The chain uses TRBV29-1 and TRBJ2-1; tentatively, D is TRBD2 (6 bases). V shed 8 bases and J shed 0 bases, with 23 bases lying between them. The CDR3 totals 17 residues. Germline CDR1 is SQVTM and CDR2 is ANQGSEA. The CDR3 region is CSSGTPDIRSSYNEQFF. The CDR3 region has the DNA TGCAGCTCTGGGACTCCAGACATCAGAAGCTCCTACAATGAGCAGTTCTTC.